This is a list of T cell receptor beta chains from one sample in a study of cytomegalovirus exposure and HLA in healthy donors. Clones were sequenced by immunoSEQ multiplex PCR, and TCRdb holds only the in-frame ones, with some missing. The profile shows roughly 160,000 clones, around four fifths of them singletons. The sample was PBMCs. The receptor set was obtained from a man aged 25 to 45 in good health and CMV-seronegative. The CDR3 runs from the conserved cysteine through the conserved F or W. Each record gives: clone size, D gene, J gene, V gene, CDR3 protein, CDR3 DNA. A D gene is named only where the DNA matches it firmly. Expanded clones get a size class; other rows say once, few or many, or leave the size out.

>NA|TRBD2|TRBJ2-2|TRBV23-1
CASSQGGYLAGYSNTGELFF
TGCGCCAGCAGTCAAGGGGGATATCTAGCGGGGTACTCGAACACCGGGGAGCTGTTTTTT
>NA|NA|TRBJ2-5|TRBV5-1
CASRQNQETQYF
TGCGCCAGCAGACAGAATCAAGAGACCCAGTACTTC
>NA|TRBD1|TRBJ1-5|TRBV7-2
CASSLSGGGGSNQPQHF
TGTGCCAGCAGCTTATCAGGGGGCGGCGGGAGCAATCAGCCCCAGCATTTT
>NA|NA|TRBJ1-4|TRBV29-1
CSVGQGNEKLFF
TGCAGCGTTGGGCAGGGAAATGAAAAACTGTTTTTT
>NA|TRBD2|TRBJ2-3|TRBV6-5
CASSPLAGGPDTQYF
TGTGCCAGCAGTCCCCTAGCGGGGGGGCCAGATACGCAGTATTTT
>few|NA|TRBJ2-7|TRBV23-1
CASSQRGTLYEQYF
TGCGCCAGCAGTCAAAGGGGGACCCTCTACGAGCAGTACTTC
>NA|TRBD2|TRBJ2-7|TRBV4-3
CASSQGGGRSYEQYF
TGCGCCAGCAGCCAAGGCGGGGGGCGCAGCTACGAGCAGTACTTC
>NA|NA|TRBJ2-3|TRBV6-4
CASSDSASGTDTQYF
TGTGCCAGCAGTGACTCGGCTAGCGGCACAGATACGCAGTATTTT
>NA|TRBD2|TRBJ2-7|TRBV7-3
CASSLWTGGNHEQYF
TGTGCCAGCAGCTTATGGACGGGAGGAAACCACGAGCAGTACTTC
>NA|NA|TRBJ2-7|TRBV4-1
CASSREDRDYEQYF
TGCGCCAGCAGCCGAGAAGACCGGGATTACGAGCAGTACTTC
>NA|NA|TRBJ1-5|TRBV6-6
CAAWGLRQPQHF
TGTGCCGCATGGGGGCTGCGACAGCCCCAGCATTTT
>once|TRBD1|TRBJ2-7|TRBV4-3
CASSQWQGAYEQYF
TGCGCCAGCAGCCAATGGCAGGGGGCCTACGAGCAGTACTTC
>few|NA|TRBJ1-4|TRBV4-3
CASSQDFPGNEKLFF
TGCGCCAGCAGCCAAGATTTCCCGGGTAATGAAAAACTGTTTTTT
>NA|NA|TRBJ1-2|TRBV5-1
CASSLAMDWDYGYTF
TGCGCCAGCAGCTTGGCAATGGACTGGGACTATGGCTACACCTTC
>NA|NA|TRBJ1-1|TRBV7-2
CASSFGLDTEAFF
TGTGCCAGCAGCTTTGGCCTAGACACTGAAGCTTTCTTT
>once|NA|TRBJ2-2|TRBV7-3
CASSFNQGYTGELFF
TGTGCCAGCAGCTTTAACCAGGGGTACACCGGGGAGCTGTTTTTT
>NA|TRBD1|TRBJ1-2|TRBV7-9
CASSISTGTYGYTF
TGTGCCAGCAGCATATCGACAGGGACCTATGGCTACACCTTC
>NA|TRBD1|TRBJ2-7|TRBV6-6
CASSYSQGSSYEQYF
TGTGCCAGCAGTTACTCACAGGGGTCTTCCTACGAGCAGTACTTC
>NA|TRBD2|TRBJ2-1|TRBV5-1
CASSLVTAGYRNEQFF
TGCGCCAGCAGCTTGGTTACAGCGGGATATCGAAATGAGCAGTTCTTC
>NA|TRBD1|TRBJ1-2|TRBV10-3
CAIGTAYGYTF
TGTGCCATCGGGACAGCCTATGGCTACACCTTC
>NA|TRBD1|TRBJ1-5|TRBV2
CASSGGGFQPQHF
TGTGCCAGCAGTGGAGGGGGCTTTCAGCCCCAGCATTTT
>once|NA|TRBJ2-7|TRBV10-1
CASSISPSYEQYF
TGCGCCAGCAGTATTAGCCCTAGCTACGAGCAGTACTTC
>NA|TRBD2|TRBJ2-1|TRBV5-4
CASSSGLAGVYEQFF
TGTGCCAGCAGCTCGGGACTAGCGGGGGTTTACGAGCAGTTCTTC